The rows below give T cell receptor beta chains drawn from one sample of a study of Graves' ophthalmopathy and Graves' hyperthyroidism. TCRdb re-called the multiplex PCR reads through MiXCR, storing one row per CDR3 protein. The sample contains around 400,000 distinct CDR3 sequences, around 20% of which appear only once. Sample: peripheral blood. The receptor set was obtained from a young woman with stable Graves' hyperthyroidism. CDR3s include the opening cysteine and the closing phenylalanine or tryptophan. A D gene is named only where the DNA matches it firmly.

v_call: TRBV27
j_call: TRBJ2-4
d_call: .
cdr3_aa: CASSLTGRAKNIQYF

v_call: TRBV20-1
j_call: TRBJ2-5
d_call: TRBD2
cdr3_aa: CSASGTSGRVVETQYF

v_call: TRBV10-3
j_call: TRBJ1-2
d_call: .
cdr3_aa: CAISPDSNYGYTF

v_call: TRBV6-1
j_call: TRBJ2-5
d_call: TRBD1
cdr3_aa: CASNPTGPQETQYF

v_call: TRBV6-2/TRBV6-3
j_call: TRBJ1-2
d_call: .
cdr3_aa: CASSYSSSRSGGVNYGYTF

v_call: TRBV27
j_call: TRBJ2-5
d_call: TRBD2
cdr3_aa: CASRLAGEETKYF

v_call: TRBV7-2
j_call: TRBJ2-3
d_call: .
cdr3_aa: CASSLFSADTQYF

v_call: TRBV30
j_call: TRBJ2-3
d_call: .
cdr3_aa: CASGVKSGADTQYF

v_call: TRBV5-1
j_call: TRBJ1-1
d_call: .
cdr3_aa: CASSLGLGVETEAFF

v_call: TRBV6-2/TRBV6-3
j_call: TRBJ2-3
d_call: TRBD2
cdr3_aa: CASIRAGGRASTDTQYF

v_call: TRBV24-1
j_call: TRBJ1-5
d_call: .
cdr3_aa: CATSAKRGGRSQPQHF

v_call: TRBV28
j_call: TRBJ1-1
d_call: .
cdr3_aa: CASSRPGLGTEAFF

v_call: TRBV19
j_call: TRBJ2-2
d_call: .
cdr3_aa: CASSTPRGVNTGELFF

v_call: TRBV28
j_call: TRBJ1-1
d_call: .
cdr3_aa: CASKGDFMPKAFF

v_call: TRBV18
j_call: TRBJ1-1
d_call: .
cdr3_aa: CASSPQPGNLEAFF

v_call: TRBV10-3
j_call: TRBJ2-7
d_call: TRBD1
cdr3_aa: CAITNGGTGNYEQYF

v_call: TRBV11-1
j_call: TRBJ1-2
d_call: TRBD1
cdr3_aa: CASSQDRLTGAPFYGYTF

v_call: TRBV2
j_call: TRBJ1-2
d_call: TRBD1
cdr3_aa: CASSETGIYGYTF

v_call: TRBV12-3/TRBV12-4
j_call: TRBJ2-3
d_call: .
cdr3_aa: CASSLRDRQYF

v_call: TRBV11-1
j_call: TRBJ1-1
d_call: .
cdr3_aa: CASSFPQGGGTYEAFF

v_call: TRBV7-9
j_call: TRBJ1-1
d_call: .
cdr3_aa: CASSLGIRKNTEAFF

v_call: TRBV20-1
j_call: TRBJ2-7
d_call: TRBD1
cdr3_aa: CSARGAGGSYEQYF

v_call: TRBV20-1
j_call: TRBJ2-7
d_call: TRBD1
cdr3_aa: CSARDPTGWAYEQYF

v_call: TRBV20-1
j_call: TRBJ2-5
d_call: TRBD2
cdr3_aa: CSARRGRGETQYF

v_call: TRBV30
j_call: TRBJ2-2
d_call: TRBD1
cdr3_aa: CAWRRTGSAGELFF

v_call: TRBV28
j_call: TRBJ2-5
d_call: .
cdr3_aa: CASRRADLYQETQYF